The 25 T cell receptor beta chains below come from one sample, sequenced in a study of T cell changes during pregnancy in multiple sclerosis. Data came from immunoSEQ multiplex PCR; TCRdb stores just in-frame clones and leaves some out. The table has 25,000 to 30,000 clones, 89% seen once. The sequenced sample was CD4+ T cells from peripheral blood mononuclear cells, obtained in the first trimester of pregnancy. These receptors all come from a female donor in good health, enrolled as a control in a pregnancy study.

The chain couples TRBV19 to TRBJ2-1; the match to TRBD2 covers 7 bases. Germline loops: CDR1 LNHDA, CDR2 SQIVND (reference sequence). Unmatched junction bases numbered 4, after V lost 0 bases and J lost 8 bases. The CDR3 contains 14 residues. CDR3 residues: CASSIETSSYEQFF. The CDR3 DNA is TGTGCCAGTAGTATAGAGACTAGCTCGTATGAGCAGTTCTTC.

This chain joins TRBV5-7 and TRBJ1-2; 10 bases agree with TRBD1. TRBV5-7 is noted as an ORF with a role that remains uncertain. Germline trimming cut 0 bases from V and 4 bases from J; bases unmatched to any gene: 0. CDR3 length: 14 residues. CDR3 region: CASSLGQGAYGYTF. The CDR3 region has the DNA TGTGCCAGCAGCTTGGGACAGGGGGCCTATGGCTACACCTTC.

This sequence joins TRBV7-9 and TRBJ2-1; D uncertain. This CDR3 comprises 12 residues. V was shortened by 5 bases and J by 9 bases, with 11 bases between the two germline ends. Germline V CDR1 and CDR2: SEHNR, FQNEAQ (reference sequence). The CDR3: CASSPSTTEQFF. The CDR3 DNA is TGTGCCAGCAGCCCATCGACAACTGAGCAGTTCTTC.

The gene calls are TRBV28 and TRBJ1-4; D is possibly TRBD1 (6 bases). The CDR3 extends over 12 amino acids. The germline CDR1 and CDR2 sequences are MDHEN and SYDVKM. Deletions cut 6 bases from V and 7 bases from J, with 9 bases between. The CDR3 sequence is CASRQGPEKLFF. CDR3 bases: TGTGCCAGCAGGCAGGGGCCTGAAAAACTGTTTTTT.

J is TRBJ1-2 and V is TRBV18; TRBD1 agrees at 8 bases. V dropped 2 bases and J dropped 0; count of bases not matched to a gene: 2. This CDR3 comprises 15 residues. Germline lookup yields CDR1 KGHSH and CDR2 LQKENI. The CDR3 protein is CASSPTGGSNYGYTF. The DNA for the CDR3 is TGTGCCAGCTCACCAACAGGGGGTTCTAACTATGGCTACACCTTC.

This chain links TRBV19 with TRBJ2-3; tentative D call: TRBD2 (5 bases). Germline-derived CDR1 and CDR2 are LNHDA and SQIVND (reference sequence). The CDR3 is 14 amino acids. The V end was cut by 8 bases, the J end by 0 bases, with 12 bases between. CDR3: CASVEGTSTDTQYF. CDR3 bases: TGTGCCAGTGTCGAGGGAACTAGCACAGATACGCAGTATTTT.

The CDR3 here is CSATWTSGRIQYF. Written as DNA, the CDR3 is TGCAGCGCCACCTGGACTAGCGGGAGAATTCAGTACTTC. The gene calls are TRBV29-1 and TRBJ2-4, with TRBD2 matching 13 bases. Trimming removed 7 bases from V and 10 bases from J; junction bases left unmatched: 7. CDR1 is SQVTM, CDR2 ANQGSEA, per germline. The CDR3 is 13 amino acids.

This chain links TRBV5-1 with TRBJ2-2, with a possible D match to TRBD1 (6 bases). V lost 8 bases and J lost 7, with 15 bases in between. The germline CDR1 and CDR2 sequences are SGHRS and YFSETQ. This CDR3 is 13 amino acids long. The CDR3 spells CASQMDSRGELFF. The CDR3 DNA reads as TGCGCCAGTCAAATGGACAGTCGCGGGGAGCTGTTTTTT.

This clone has just a few counts. The chain has TRBV30 and TRBJ1-1, with D tentatively TRBD1 (6 bases). This CDR3 region has 16 residues. Deletions cut 0 bases from V and 1 base from J, with 15 bases between. Germline V gene sequence: CDR1 GTSNPN, CDR2 SVGIG (reference sequence). The CDR3 here is CAWSVLWGQRNTEAFF. The CDR3 DNA sequence: TGTGCCTGGAGTGTATTGTGGGGGCAGAGGAACACTGAAGCTTTCTTT.

This chain connects TRBV5-4 to TRBJ2-5; D might be TRBD1 (5 bases). V shed 0 bases and J shed 0 bases, with 9 bases lying between them. This CDR3 has 15 amino acids. Germline assignment: CDR1 SGHNT and CDR2 YYREEE (reference sequence). As DNA, the CDR3 is TGTGCCAGCAGCTTGGTTCTGGACAACCAAGAGACCCAGTACTTC. As protein: CASSLVLDNQETQYF. Based on the CDR3 plus reference TRBV5-4 and TRBJ2-5, the full variable domain is ETGVTQSPTHLIKTRGQQVTLRCSSQSGHNTVSWYQQALGQGPQFIFQYYREEENGRGNFPPRFSGLQFPNYSSELNVNALELDDSALYLCASSLVLDNQETQYFGPGTRLLVL.

V is TRBV21-1 and J is TRBJ1-2; whether TRBD1, the table's D call, matches the DNA was not checked. TRBV21-1 is classified as a pseudogene. The CDR3 contains 18 residues. The CDR3 DNA reads as TGTGCCAGCAGCAAAGGGGGACAGGGCCTTGATCCTAACTATGGCTACACCTTC. Translating it yields CASSKGGQGLDPNYGYTF.

In this sample, this clone turned up once. The chain joins TRBV4-3 to TRBJ2-7; the D gene is possibly TRBD2 (6 bases). The CDR3 totals 18 residues. Germline V gene data show CDR1 as LGHNA and CDR2 as YSLEER. V was pared by 0 bases and J by 2 bases, with 20 bases between. This chain's CDR3 is CASSQETAGLDTTYEQYF. As DNA, the CDR3 is TGCGCCAGCAGCCAAGAAACAGCGGGTCTTGATACTACCTACGAGCAGTACTTC.

The gene calls are TRBV9 and TRBJ2-5; weak D call: TRBD2 (7 bases). The CDR3 length is 14 residues. Germline-derived CDR1 and CDR2 are SGDLS and YYNGEE. V was trimmed by 4 bases and J by 5 bases, leaving 15 bases between them. The CDR3 DNA follows: TGTGCCAGCAGCCGTCTGGGGGGGCAGGAGACCCAGTACTTC. Protein sequence: CASSRLGGQETQYF.

This rearrangement joins TRBV9 to TRBJ2-1; 8 nucleotides match TRBD2. The CDR3 has 15 amino acids. V trimming: 3 bases; J trimming: 9 bases; junction bases outside the gene matches: 11. Germline V lookup: CDR1 SGDLS, CDR2 YYNGEE. In DNA, the CDR3 is TGTGCCAGCAGCGCGTACGGGAGGGCCTCTCCTGAGCAGTTCTTC. This translates into CASSAYGRASPEQFF.

The rearrangement joins TRBV5-1 to TRBJ2-3; tentatively, D is TRBD2 (6 bases). The CDR3 runs 13 residues. Germline assignment: CDR1 SGHRS and CDR2 YFSETQ. The V and J ends lost 4 bases and 10 bases respectively, with 16 bases between them. The CDR3 region is CASSLRPEGAQYF. CDR3 DNA: TGCGCCAGCAGCCTTAGACCGGAGGGTGCGCAGTATTTT.

This clone has just one count. The chain is built from TRBV11-2 and TRBJ2-3; 10 nucleotides agree with TRBD2. J was trimmed by 1 base and V by 5 bases; bases with no gene match: 6. The CDR3 sequence is 16 residues long. Germline CDR1 SGHAT, CDR2 FQNNGV. CDR3 in amino acids: CASSLTSGIGTDTQYF. DNA for the CDR3: TGTGCCAGCAGCCTAACTAGCGGGATCGGCACAGATACGCAGTATTTT.

The V call is TRBV7-9, the J call TRBJ1-3, with D hard to call. The CDR3 runs 13 residues. Trimming left V 11 bases short and J 4 bases short, with 15 bases between. Germline CDR1 reads SEHNR; CDR2 reads FQNEAQ (reference sequence). The CDR3 sequence is CALFEGGGNTIYF. CDR3 nucleotide sequence: TGTGCCCTCTTTGAGGGAGGGGGAAACACCATATATTTT. The full variable domain, in which reference TRBV7-9 and TRBJ1-3 provide the parts outside the CDR3, is DTGVSQNPRHKITKRGQNVTFRCDPISEHNRLYWYRQTLGQGPEFLTYFQNEAQLEKSRLLSDRFSAERPKGSFSTLEIQRTEQGDSAMYLCALFEGGGNTIYFGEGSWLTVV.

The rearrangement links TRBV18 to TRBJ2-3; TRBD1 agrees at 9 bases. Germline trimming cut 4 bases from V and 0 bases from J; bases unmatched to any gene: 2. This CDR3 has 15 residues. Looked up from germline, CDR1 is KGHSH and CDR2 is LQKENI. CDR3 residues: CASSHGTGSTDTQYF. The CDR3 DNA reads as TGTGCCAGCTCACACGGGACAGGGAGCACAGATACGCAGTATTTT.

This clone was seen just once. The chain uses TRBV27 and TRBJ2-7, with 10 positions matching TRBD2. V gave up 4 bases and J gave up 0 bases; unmatched junction bases: 6. This CDR3 is built from 16 residues. Per germline, CDR1 MNHEY and CDR2 SMNVEV (reference sequence). The CDR3 sequence: CASSSPQREGSYEQYF. The CDR3 region has the DNA TGTGCCAGCAGTTCCCCTCAGCGGGAGGGCTCCTACGAGCAGTACTTC.

The CDR3 DNA is TGTGCCACGAGAAGCACAGGGACCTACGAGCAGTACTTC. Translation: CATRSTGTYEQYF. The chain uses TRBV15 and TRBJ2-5; D might be TRBD1 (6 bases). The end of the DNA is better explained by TRBJ2-7, so the J call may be wrong. CDR1 and CDR2 from the germline V gene are LNHNV and YYDKDF (reference sequence). This CDR3 has 13 residues.

This rearrangement joins TRBV14 to TRBJ1-2; D is undetermined. Germline V gene data show CDR1 as SGHDN and CDR2 as FVKESK. This CDR3 is built from 14 residues. V was shortened by 2 bases and J by 4 bases, with 11 bases between the two germline ends. This CDR3 reads CASSQNLAGYGYTF. CDR3 nucleotide sequence: TGTGCCAGCAGCCAAAATCTCGCGGGCTATGGCTACACCTTC. The entire variable domain, with the rest obtained from reference TRBV14 and TRBJ1-2, is as follows: EAGVTQFPSHSVIEKGQTVTLRCDPISGHDNLYWYRRVMGKEIKFLLHFVKESKQDESGMPNNRFLAERTGGTYSTLKVQPAELEDSGVYFCASSQNLAGYGYTFGSGTRLTVV.

Comment on this clone: A junction end diverges from the germline sequence, so it may reflect a read error. V is TRBV28 and J is TRBJ2-7; D gene ambiguous. The CDR3 extends over 10 amino acids. Looked up from germline, CDR1 is MDHEN and CDR2 is SYDVKM. CDR3 region: CASGYLERYF. The DNA for the CDR3 is TGTGCCAGCGGGTACTTGGAGCGGTACTTC.

V usage is TRBV5-1 and J usage is TRBJ1-1; the match to TRBD1 covers 9 bases. Germline CDR1 reads SGHRS; CDR2 reads YFSETQ. V gave up 2 bases and J gave up 2 bases; unmatched junction bases: 4. The CDR3 extends over 15 amino acids. The CDR3 sequence: CASSFGTGYNTEAFF. The CDR3 coding sequence is TGCGCCAGCAGCTTCGGGACAGGGTATAACACTGAAGCTTTCTTT.

The rearrangement links TRBV28 to TRBJ2-7, with D unresolved. Per germline, CDR1 MDHEN and CDR2 SYDVKM. This CDR3 region has 11 residues. V was pared by 5 bases and J by 10 bases, with 12 bases between. The CDR3, as DNA: TGTGCCAGCAGTCCCGCAAGCTCCCAGTACTTC. Its protein product is CASSPASSQYF.

This clone showed up just a few times. The chain is built from TRBV4-1 and TRBJ1-1; tentative D call: TRBD1 (5 bases). This CDR3 is 15 amino acids long. V dropped 0 bases and J dropped 5 bases, with 13 bases sitting between them. Germline CDR1 and CDR2: MGHRA and YSYEKL. The CDR3 loop reads CASSQDQAGGTEAFF. The CDR3 DNA follows: TGCGCCAGCAGCCAAGATCAGGCTGGGGGGACTGAAGCTTTCTTT.